Described below is a single T cell receptor beta chain sequence and its context. Its antigen remains unknown. The entry originates in a study of OX40 agonist ivuxolimab in advanced cancers. Findings and limits, study-wide: There were, on average, more expanded clones in CD8+ T cells than in CD4+.

TCRdb keeps only in-frame clones here, not all; method: immunoSEQ multiplex PCR. The repertoire holds more than 12,000 clones, with 80% as singletons. The origin of this receptor is an adult with an advanced solid tumor such as melanoma, head and neck, liver or kidney cancer. Sequencing was performed on CD4+ or CD8+ T cells sorted from blood, taken in a trial of the OX40 agonist ivuxolimab.

Here the CDR3 reads CASSVGGEVQETQYF. The CDR3, as DNA: TGTGCCAGCAGCGTAGGGGGCGAGGTCCAAGAGACCCAGTACTTC. This chain uses TRBV9 with TRBJ2-5, with D perhaps matching TRBD1 (5 bases). CDR1 is SGDLS and CDR2 is YYNGEE in the germline V gene. This CDR3 is 15 amino acids long. Trimming stripped 0 bases from V and 1 base from J, with 10 bases between.